This TCR beta chain was obtained from a study of T cells in Graves' hyperthyroidism and ophthalmopathy. The table lists this clonotype with many counts. What it recognizes is unknown. Findings of the study overall: Blood held most thyroid clonotypes expanded above 0.001 frequency.

What was amplified from RNA transcripts were TCR beta CDR3 regions. TCR CDR3 regions were first amplified by RT-PCR with HTBI primers. TCRdb used MiXCR to reprocess the multiplex PCR reads, holding one entry per CDR3 protein. This sample carries some 320,000 distinct CDR3 sequences, roughly 13% of them seen once, and the ten largest clones take 34%. The CDR3 sequence is 17 residues long. With 4 bases clipped from V and 0 bases from J, the junction kept 11 bases outside the gene matches. From germline, CDR1 is MDHEN and CDR2 SYDVKM. The study included ophthalmopathy patients with Clinical Activity Score at least 3, NOSPECS grade at least 4 and duration under 3 months. About 10 ml of fresh peripheral blood supplied the PBMCs.

The chain combines TRBV28 with TRBJ2-5, with TRBD2 matching over 7 bases. Sequencing was performed on blood. The TCR was taken from a woman aged 40 to 50 with Graves' ophthalmopathy. CDR3 DNA sequence: TGTGCCAGCAGTTCTTGGAGGAGCGGGGCGTACCAAGAGACCCAGTACTTC. It specifies CASSSWRSGAYQETQYF. The full variable domain, with the rest looked up from reference TRBV28 and TRBJ2-5, is DVKVTQSSRYLVKRTGEKVFLECVQDMDHENMFWYRQDPGLGLRLIYFSYDVKMKEKGDIPEGYSVSREKKERFSLILESASTNQTSMYLCASSSWRSGAYQETQYFGPGTRLLVL.